The clone carrying this T cell receptor beta chain has a handful of counts. Its antigen is undetermined. The sample is drawn from a study of T cell repertoires in cytomegalovirus infection. General study findings and limits: Across the ex vivo response, the dominant clonotypes were HLA-C-restricted CMV-specific TCR beta clonotypes. The cumulative frequency of public TCR beta families identified carriers of CMV plus the relevant HLA.

MiXCR, run by TCRdb on the reads, gives a single entry per CDR3 protein. The profile shows 680,000 or so distinct CDR3 sequences, approximately 40% of them singletons. This CDR3 comprises 12 residues. Per the germline V gene, CDR1 is SGHTA and CDR2 is FQGNSA. V was shortened by 5 bases and J by 7 bases, with 12 bases between the two germline ends. This clonotype was sampled from a human donor in good health (CMV status not recorded). Some clones in this sample may be carry-over from other donors' samples. The rearrangement uses TRBV7-2 and TRBJ2-7; maybe TRBD2 (7 bases). The sequenced sample was PBMCs. The CDR3 region is CASSEGGVEQYF. The DNA for the CDR3 is TGTGCCAGCAGCGAAGGGGGGGTAGAGCAGTACTTC.